Sequencing of this T cell receptor beta chain was carried out in a study of T cells in Graves' hyperthyroidism and ophthalmopathy. There are 12 residues in the CDR3. CDR1 and CDR2 (germline): SQVTM, ANQGSEA. Trimming removed 4 bases at V and 6 bases at J, with 13 bases between. The study enrolled patients aged 18 to 65 with newly diagnosed hyperthyroidism of under 2 months' duration. The PBMCs were taken from approximately 11 ml of fresh peripheral blood. The source material, RNA transcripts, was used to amplify TCR beta CDR3 regions. TCR CDR3 regions were first amplified by RT-PCR with HTBI primers. TCRdb ran MiXCR on the multiplex PCR reads and lists one entry per CDR3 protein. There are over 700,000 distinct CDR3 sequences in the sample; roughly 37% occur only once, and about 8.9% lies in the top ten. There are many counts of this clonotype.

The V and J genes are TRBV29-1 and TRBJ2-7; D perhaps matches TRBD2 (6 bases). The sequencing input was blood. The origin of this receptor is a young man with Graves' hyperthyroidism. CDR3: CSVVWGGGEQYF. CDR3 in DNA: TGCAGCGTTGTATGGGGAGGTGGCGAGCAGTACTTC.